Listed below are T cell receptor beta chains from one sample, sequenced in a study of T-cell reconstitution after alpha-beta-depleted transplantation in children. TCRdb independently ran MiXCR on the PCR reads; one entry per CDR3 protein. The data hold approximately 120,000 distinct CDR3 sequences, with roughly 9.7% observed a single time. Specimen: PBMCs, mostly from graft donor cells, collected 180 days after TCRalphabeta/CD19-depleted stem cell transplant. These receptors all come from a girl under three years old who had a stem cell transplant for combined immunodeficiency, so the T cells may come from the graft donor. CDR3s include the opening cysteine and the closing phenylalanine or tryptophan. Fields, in order: V gene, clone size, J gene, D gene, CDR3 protein, CDR3 DNA. The D gene is left open where the match is weak. Not all rows give a size; the values are once, few, many and, for expanded clones, a class.

TRBV7-9,-,TRBJ1-1,-,CASSPGGVKAFF,TGTGCCAGCAGCCCCGGAGGGGTGAAGGCTTTCTTT
TRBV12-3/TRBV12-4,-,TRBJ1-2,-,CASSFLSGLGYGYTF,TGTGCCAGCAGTTTTTTATCGGGGTTAGGCTATGGCTACACCTTC
TRBV24-1,few,TRBJ2-2,-,CATSAGRTGELFF,TGTGCCACCAGCGCCGGAAGAACCGGGGAGCTGTTTTTT
TRBV7-2,-,TRBJ1-5,-,CASSHGLNGQPQHF,TGTGCCAGCAGCCATGGACTGAACGGTCAGCCCCAGCATTTT
TRBV18,few,TRBJ2-3,-,CASSPGRSGELNTDTQYF,TGTGCCAGCTCACCAGGGAGGTCAGGGGAACTTAACACAGATACGCAGTATTTT
TRBV7-8,few,TRBJ2-4,-,CASSKRPLAKNIQYF,TGTGCCAGCAGCAAAAGGCCACTAGCCAAAAACATTCAGTACTTC
TRBV20-1,many,TRBJ2-7,-,CSARDPRGFRSYEQYF,TGCAGTGCTAGAGATCCGCGGGGTTTCCGCTCCTACGAGCAGTACTTC
TRBV3-1,-,TRBJ2-3,-,CSSSQDLDTQYF,TGTTCCAGCAGCCAAGATTTAGATACGCAGTATTTT
TRBV5-5,few,TRBJ1-5,TRBD1,CASSFGTGTIGNQPQHF,TGTGCCAGCAGCTTCGGGACAGGGACGATTGGCAATCAGCCCCAGCATTTT
TRBV7-2,few,TRBJ2-7,-,CASSFLGTPGYEQYF,TGTGCCAGCAGCTTCCTGGGAACCCCCGGCTACGAGCAGTACTTC
TRBV4-1,-,TRBJ2-1,-,CASSQTTVTYEQFF,TGCGCCAGCAGCCAAACTACAGTGACTTATGAGCAGTTCTTC
TRBV10-3,many,TRBJ2-7,TRBD1,CAIKGQGGREQYF,TGTGCCATCAAGGGACAGGGGGGTAGAGAGCAGTACTTC
TRBV6-5,-,TRBJ2-5,-,CASSYPGAQETQYF,TGTGCCAGCAGTTACCCCGGGGCTCAAGAGACCCAGTACTTC
TRBV11-3,few,TRBJ2-5,-,CASSLDQWGETQYF,TGTGCCAGCAGCTTAGATCAATGGGGGGAGACCCAGTACTTC
TRBV12-3/TRBV12-4,few,TRBJ2-1,TRBD2,CASSLGLAGLHNEQFF,TGTGCCAGCAGTTTAGGACTAGCGGGACTACACAATGAGCAGTTCTTC
TRBV11-2,few,TRBJ2-3,-,CASNLTPRHPDTQYF,TGTGCCAGCAACCTGACTCCCCGGCATCCAGATACGCAGTATTTT
TRBV10-3,many,TRBJ2-5,TRBD1,CAISPLDRVETQYF,TGTGCCATCAGTCCTTTAGACAGGGTAGAGACCCAGTACTTC
TRBV29-1,-,TRBJ2-2,-,CSVATRPDTGELFF,TGCAGCGTTGCGACTAGGCCGGACACCGGGGAGCTGTTTTTT
TRBV29-1,few,TRBJ2-5,-,CSVEARGAETQYF,TGCAGCGTTGAGGCCAGGGGAGCGGAGACCCAGTACTTC
TRBV29-1,-,TRBJ2-7,TRBD2,CSVVKGTGGEQYF,TGCAGCGTTGTTAAAGGGACGGGAGGCGAGCAGTACTTC
TRBV12-3/TRBV12-4,few,TRBJ1-6,-,CASSLSRGYSPLHF,TGTGCCAGCAGTTTGTCCAGGGGTTACTCACCCCTCCACTTT
TRBV20-1,many,TRBJ2-5,-,CSARRARETQYF,TGCAGTGCTAGGAGGGCCCGAGAGACCCAGTACTTC
TRBV12-3/TRBV12-4,few,TRBJ2-7,-,CASSLGRPAYEQYF,TGTGCCAGCAGTTTGGGGCGGCCCGCCTACGAGCAGTACTTC
TRBV20-1,-,TRBJ2-3,TRBD2,CSASSGRVLVGTDTQYF,TGCAGTGCTTCCAGCGGGAGAGTCCTAGTGGGCACAGATACGCAGTATTTT
TRBV12-3/TRBV12-4,-,TRBJ1-2,TRBD1,CASSPWTGGRYGYTF,TGTGCCAGCAGTCCCTGGACAGGGGGCCGCTATGGCTACACCTTC
TRBV20-1,few,TRBJ2-1,-,CSARSAHLGADNEQFF,TGCAGTGCTAGATCTGCCCATCTAGGAGCGGACAATGAGCAGTTCTTC
TRBV2,few,TRBJ2-7,-,CASTSELSYEQYF,TGTGCCAGCACTAGCGAACTAAGCTACGAGCAGTACTTC
TRBV20-1,many,TRBJ2-2,TRBD2,CSASPWVREIGDTGELFF,TGCAGTGCTAGTCCTTGGGTGCGGGAGATCGGGGACACCGGGGAGCTGTTTTTT
TRBV28,many,TRBJ2-5,-,CASSLGQAQETQYF,TGTGCCAGCAGTTTGGGGCAGGCCCAAGAGACCCAGTACTTC
TRBV18,few,TRBJ2-5,-,CASSPRTVKYQETQYF,TGTGCCAGCTCACCGCGGACAGTCAAGTACCAAGAGACCCAGTACTTC
TRBV12-3/TRBV12-4,-,TRBJ2-6,TRBD1,CASSPSGWGQGSGANVLTF,TGTGCCAGCAGTCCCTCCGGCTGGGGACAGGGCTCTGGGGCCAACGTCCTGACTTTC
TRBV18,few,TRBJ2-1,TRBD2,CASSEGLAGVNEQFF,TGTGCCAGCTCAGAGGGACTAGCGGGAGTCAATGAGCAGTTCTTC
TRBV12-3/TRBV12-4,few,TRBJ2-5,TRBD1,CASSATTGNWETQYF,TGTGCCAGCAGTGCCACGACAGGGAATTGGGAGACCCAGTACTTC
TRBV29-1,few,TRBJ2-7,-,CSPLRAGKIYEQYF,TGCAGCCCCCTACGGGCAGGTAAAATTTACGAGCAGTACTTC
TRBV6-2/TRBV6-3,few,TRBJ1-1,-,CASSYLGPENTEAFF,TGTGCCAGCAGTTACTTGGGCCCGGAGAACACTGAAGCTTTCTTT
TRBV3-1,few,TRBJ1-6,-,CASSQGIQNSPLHF,TGTGCCAGCAGCCAAGGGATACAGAATTCACCCCTCCACTTT
TRBV20-1,few,TRBJ2-5,-,CSARIPETQYF,TGCAGTGCTAGAATTCCAGAGACCCAGTACTTC
TRBV12-3/TRBV12-4,few,TRBJ2-5,TRBD2,CASSKRGALSETQYF,TGTGCCAGCAGCAAGCGGGGGGCTCTTTCCGAGACCCAGTACTTC
TRBV29-1,many,TRBJ2-1,TRBD1,CSVSIQGRYYNEQFF,TGCAGCGTTTCGATACAGGGGCGCTACTACAATGAGCAGTTCTTC
TRBV10-3,few,TRBJ2-5,TRBD2,CASSLAENETQYF,TGTGCCTCCTCTCTAGCGGAGAATGAGACCCAGTACTTC
TRBV27,-,TRBJ1-1,-,CACSLGMNTEAFF,TGTGCCTGCAGTTTGGGCATGAACACTGAAGCTTTCTTT
TRBV21-1,many,TRBJ2-7,-,CASTKRCPYEQYF,TGTGCCAGCACAAAGCGGTGCCCCTACGAGCAGTACTTC
TRBV5-1,-,TRBJ2-3,-,CASRGSSTDTQYF,TGCGCCAGCAGGGGCAGTAGCACAGATACGCAGTATTTT
TRBV5-1,few,TRBJ2-1,TRBD1,CASSLGGTGASNEQFF,TGCGCCAGCAGCTTGGGAGGGACAGGGGCCTCCAATGAGCAGTTCTTC
TRBV5-1,few,TRBJ1-5,-,CASSLGQDQPQHF,TGCGCCAGCAGCTTGGGACAGGATCAGCCCCAGCATTTT
TRBV29-1,few,TRBJ1-1,TRBD1,CSWGQGASEAFF,TGCAGTTGGGGGCAGGGGGCTTCTGAAGCTTTCTTT
TRBV19,few,TRBJ1-5,TRBD1,CASSARPGGADQPQHF,TGTGCCAGTAGTGCCCGTCCAGGGGGCGCAGATCAGCCCCAGCATTTT
TRBV20-1,-,TRBJ2-7,TRBD2,CSVLAVGHDEQYF,TGCAGCGTGCTAGCGGTAGGGCACGACGAGCAGTACTTC
TRBV11-2,few,TRBJ2-1,TRBD2,CASSLRGLAGDNEQFF,TGTGCCAGCAGCTTACGGGGCCTAGCGGGAGACAATGAGCAGTTCTTC
TRBV6-5,-,TRBJ1-1,-,CASSYEVDTEAFF,TGTGCCAGCAGTTACGAAGTTGACACTGAAGCTTTCTTT
TRBV7-9,few,TRBJ2-1,-,CASSFGSNEQFF,TGTGCCAGCAGCTTTGGGAGCAATGAGCAGTTCTTC
TRBV20-1,few,TRBJ2-7,-,CSARVAPPPAQQYF,TGCAGTGCTAGAGTGGCCCCCCCCCCAGCACAGCAGTACTTC
TRBV3-1,few,TRBJ2-7,-,CASSPPAGKGYEQYF,TGTGCCAGCAGCCCCCCGGCGGGGAAAGGCTACGAGCAGTACTTC
TRBV3-1,few,TRBJ2-1,TRBD2,CASSQPGLAGPRNEQFF,TGTGCCAGCAGCCAACCGGGACTAGCGGGACCCAGGAATGAGCAGTTCTTC
TRBV29-1,many,TRBJ2-3,TRBD2,CSVSGTSGRGATDTQYF,TGCAGCGTCTCCGGGACTAGCGGGAGAGGTGCTACAGATACGCAGTATTTT
TRBV12-3/TRBV12-4,few,TRBJ2-7,-,CASSYRKATYEQYF,TGTGCCAGCAGTTACCGAAAAGCAACCTACGAGCAGTACTTC
TRBV15,few,TRBJ2-7,TRBD2,CATSRDVGLGSEQYF,TGTGCCACCAGCAGAGATGTGGGACTAGGGAGCGAGCAGTACTTC
TRBV28,few,TRBJ2-1,-,CASSLFLEQFF,TGTGCCAGCAGTTTATTCTTAGAGCAGTTCTTC
TRBV20-1,few,TRBJ1-1,-,CSATHGAPLTEAFF,TGCAGTGCCACCCACGGGGCGCCCCTTACTGAAGCTTTCTTT
TRBV4-3,few,TRBJ2-7,TRBD1,CASSQDTGTGVDEQYF,TGCGCCAGCAGCCAAGATACCGGGACAGGGGTAGACGAGCAGTACTTC